The 7 T cell receptor beta chains below all came from one sample that was sequenced in a study of blood T cell repertoires in COVID-19. Sequencing used immunoSEQ multiplex PCR; TCRdb keeps in-frame clones, though not all of them. The table lists around 460,000 clones, about 90% of them singletons. Source material: peripheral blood. The receptors shown here come from a young man with COVID-19, enrolled during active disease.

The genes are TRBV27 and TRBJ1-4, with D uncertain. CDR3 length: 14 amino acids. The V gene lost 8 bases and the J gene lost 6 bases, with 16 bases spanning the gap. The germline V gene has CDR1 MNHEY and CDR2 SMNVEV (reference sequence). CDR3 bases: TGTGCCAGCGGAGACTTGACCCACTATGAAAAACTGTTTTTT. As protein: CASGDLTHYEKLFF.

V usage is TRBV5-1 and J usage is TRBJ2-3; 11 nucleotides line up with TRBD2. V shed 3 bases, J shed 2 bases, and the junction held 5 bases outside the gene matches. Germline CDR1 SGHRS, CDR2 YFSETQ. The CDR3 covers 16 residues. The CDR3 here is CASSWRLAGSTDTQYF. The CDR3 nucleotides are TGCGCCAGCAGCTGGAGACTAGCGGGGTCCACAGATACGCAGTATTTT.

In this sample, this clone turned up once. V usage is TRBV5-4 and J usage is TRBJ2-7; D remains unclear. The germline gives CDR1 SGHNT, CDR2 YYREEE (reference sequence). The CDR3 covers 11 residues. V shed 5 bases and J shed 2 bases, with 5 bases lying between them. This chain's CDR3 is CASSFAYEQYF. In DNA, the CDR3 is TGTGCCAGCAGTTTCGCCTACGAGCAGTACTTC.

J is TRBJ1-1 and V is TRBV13, with a weak D call TRBD1 (5 bases). CDR1 is PRHDT and CDR2 is FYEKMQ in the germline V gene (reference sequence). With 5 bases removed from V and 2 bases from J, the gap between germline ends came to 12 bases. CDR3 size: 14 residues. CDR3 in DNA: TGTGCCAGCAGCGCGGGGGGTTTCAACACTGAAGCTTTCTTT. Translating gives CASSAGGFNTEAFF. The entire variable domain, with the rest obtained from reference TRBV13 and TRBJ1-1, is as follows: AAGVIQSPRHLIKEKRETATLKCYPIPRHDTVYWYQQGPGQDPQFLISFYEKMQSDKGSIPDRFSAQQFSDYHSELNMSSLELGDSALYFCASSAGGFNTEAFFGQGTRLTVV.

This clone was observed a single time. V usage is TRBV27 and J usage is TRBJ2-7; 9 nucleotides align to TRBD2. The CDR3 extends over 15 amino acids. The V gene end was trimmed by 3 bases and the J gene end by 0 bases; junction bases not matched to a gene: 3. In germline, CDR1 is MNHEY, CDR2 SMNVEV (reference sequence). CDR3: CASSFWREGSYEQYF. The CDR3 coding sequence is TGTGCCAGCAGTTTTTGGCGGGAGGGCTCCTACGAGCAGTACTTC.

This chain links TRBV3-1 (or the pseudogene TRBV3-2) with TRBJ2-1; 9 nucleotides agree with TRBD2. Germline V gene sequence: CDR1 LGHDT, CDR2 YNNKEL (reference sequence). The CDR3 has 16 amino acids. J lost 0 bases, V lost 5 bases, and 5 bases had no gene match. CDR3 region: CASSGFSGSSYNEQFF. CDR3 DNA: TGTGCCAGCAGCGGGTTTAGCGGGAGCTCCTACAATGAGCAGTTCTTC.

The chain couples TRBV18 to TRBJ2-1; 10 positions match TRBD2. The CDR3 runs 17 residues. Germline CDR1 reads KGHSH; CDR2 reads LQKENI. Trimming cost V 3 bases and J 9 bases; bases outside gene matches: 14. CDR3 sequence reads: CASSPSASSGSSSEQFF. In DNA, the CDR3 is TGTGCCAGCTCACCGTCGGCGTCTAGCGGGAGTTCGAGTGAGCAGTTCTTC.